A single sample gave rise to the 30 T cell receptor beta chains below, sequenced in a study of blood T cell repertoires in COVID-19. Assay used: immunoSEQ multiplex PCR; TCRdb lists only in-frame clones, some missing. The sample holds hundreds of thousands of clones; 90% are singletons and the top ten take approximately 0.98%. Sequencing was done on a sample of peripheral blood. The receptor source for this set is a woman in her thirties or forties with COVID-19, enrolled during active disease.

The gene calls are TRBV5-4 and TRBJ2-7; D is perhaps TRBD1 (6 bases). CDR1 and CDR2 from the germline V gene are SGHNT and YYREEE (reference sequence). This CDR3 comprises 15 residues. V was cut by 4 bases and J by 1 base, with 15 bases left in between. The CDR3 DNA sequence: TGTGCCAGCAGCCATTCGACAGGATGGTCCTACGAGCAGTACTTC. It is translated as CASSHSTGWSYEQYF. Variable domain in full (rest from reference TRBV5-4 and TRBJ2-7): ETGVTQSPTHLIKTRGQQVTLRCSSQSGHNTVSWYQQALGQGPQFIFQYYREEENGRGNFPPRFSGLQFPNYSSELNVNALELDDSALYLCASSHSTGWSYEQYFGPGTRLTVT.

About this clone: Other DNA sequences in this sample translate to the same CDR3. This chain uses TRBV6-5 with TRBJ2-7; D remains unclear. The CDR3 consists of 11 residues. Trimming took off 4 bases at V and 3 bases at J, with 4 bases between the two ends. Per the germline V gene, CDR1 is MNHEY and CDR2 is SVGAGI. DNA of the CDR3: TGTGCCAGCAGTTCTCTCTACGAGCAGTACTTC. It encodes CASSSLYEQYF.

This clone has only one observation. The V and J genes are TRBV7-2 and TRBJ1-3; maybe TRBD1 (6 bases). V gave up 5 bases and J gave up 7 bases, with 15 bases separating them. The V gene's germline CDR1 is SGHTA and CDR2 FQGNSA. The CDR3 runs 14 residues. As DNA, the CDR3 is TGTGCCAGCAGCCCGCGGACAGTTCGGAACACCATATATTTT. It translates to CASSPRTVRNTIYF.

This chain links TRBV11-2 with TRBJ2-2; 7 nucleotides match TRBD1. This CDR3 is built from 14 residues. Trimming took 5 bases from V and 5 from J; bases not matched to a gene: 5. From germline, CDR1 is SGHAT and CDR2 FQNNGV. CDR3: CASSIYRGTGELFF. CDR3 nucleotide sequence: TGTGCCAGCAGCATTTACAGGGGAACCGGGGAGCTGTTTTTT. The variable domain in full, completed from reference TRBV11-2 and TRBJ2-2, reads EAGVAQSPRYKIIEKRQSVAFWCNPISGHATLYWYQQILGQGPKLLIQFQNNGVVDDSQLPKDRFSAERLKGVDSTLKIQPAKLEDSAVYLCASSIYRGTGELFFGEGSRLTVL.

Note on this clone: The junction departs from germline at one end; a sequencing error may be responsible. The CDR3 protein is CASSLSREGRAEQFF. The DNA of the CDR3 is TGTGCTAGCAGCTTAAGCCGGGAGGGCCGAGCCGAGCAGTTCTTC. V and J are TRBV7-7 and TRBJ2-1; 8 bases fit TRBD2. CDR3 length equals 15 residues. The germline V gene encodes CDR1 SSHAT and CDR2 FNYEAQ (reference sequence).

J is TRBJ2-1 and V is TRBV15; D gene unclear. Per the germline V gene, CDR1 is LNHNV and CDR2 is YYDKDF (reference sequence). CDR3 length: 12 amino acids. Trimming took off 1 base at V and 5 bases at J, with 3 bases between the two ends. This CDR3 reads CATSRVNNEQFF. The CDR3 DNA follows: TGTGCCACCAGCAGAGTTAACAATGAGCAGTTCTTC.

The rearrangement links TRBV9 to TRBJ1-3; no definite D call. Germline V gives CDR1 SGDLS, CDR2 YYNGEE. This CDR3 contains 15 residues. V was shortened by 0 bases and J by 0 bases, with 7 bases between the two germline ends. For the CDR3, the DNA is TGTGCCAGCAGCGTAGAACGGGGCTCTGGAAACACCATATATTTT. It specifies CASSVERGSGNTIYF.

Concerning this clone: The junction departs from germline at one end; a sequencing error may be responsible. The chain carries TRBV7-3 and TRBJ2-6; D is uncertain. This CDR3 contains 15 residues. CDR1 and CDR2 (germline): SGHTA, FQGTGA. CDR3 sequence (DNA): TGTGCCAGCAGCCTAACAGCCTCTGGGGCCAACGTCCTGACTTTC. Translating it yields CASSLTASGANVLTF.

This clone was detected once. This chain links TRBV4-2 with TRBJ2-1, with TRBD2 matching 7 bases. Germline CDR1 is LGHNA and CDR2 is YNFKEQ. The length of the CDR3 is 15 residues. V trimming: 1 base; J trimming: 2 bases; junction bases outside the gene matches: 2. The CDR3 sequence: CASSQAGTTYNEQFF. The CDR3, as DNA: TGTGCCAGCAGCCAAGCCGGGACTACCTACAATGAGCAGTTCTTC.

V and J are TRBV7-3 and TRBJ2-1; 7 bases agree with TRBD2. After removal of 2 bases from V and 0 bases from J, the junction contained 4 bases not matched to a gene. CDR1 and CDR2 (germline): SGHTA, FQGTGA. The CDR3 totals 16 residues. The CDR3 reads CASSLWGGGSYNEQFF. CDR3 sequence (DNA): TGTGCCAGCAGCTTATGGGGCGGGGGCTCCTACAATGAGCAGTTCTTC.

J is TRBJ1-1 and V is TRBV28, with D perhaps TRBD1 (6 bases). Trimming removed 6 bases at V and 4 bases at J, with 12 bases between. Germline values: CDR1 MDHEN, CDR2 SYDVKM. The CDR3 runs to 13 residues. The DNA for the CDR3 is TGTGCCAGCAGGAACAGGGTAGCCACTGAAGCTTTCTTT. Translated, it gives CASRNRVATEAFF.

The gene calls are TRBV5-4 and TRBJ1-4, with TRBD1 identical over 11 bases. Trimming removed 4 bases from V and 1 base from J; junction bases left unmatched: 12. The CDR3 is 19 residues long. Germline CDR1 and CDR2: SGHNT and YYREEE (reference sequence). The CDR3 bases are TGTGCCAGCAGCCTTGGGGGACAGGGGGGATCGGTAACTAATGAAAAACTGTTTTTT. Amino acids: CASSLGGQGGSVTNEKLFF. Together with reference TRBV5-4 and TRBJ1-4, the CDR3 gives the full variable domain: ETGVTQSPTHLIKTRGQQVTLRCSSQSGHNTVSWYQQALGQGPQFIFQYYREEENGRGNFPPRFSGLQFPNYSSELNVNALELDDSALYLCASSLGGQGGSVTNEKLFFGSGTQLSVL.

In its sample, this clone was seen once. This chain uses TRBV18 with TRBJ1-5; D perhaps matches TRBD1 (6 bases). Per the germline V gene, CDR1 is KGHSH and CDR2 is LQKENI. The V end was cut by 2 bases, the J end by 4 bases, with 15 bases between. The CDR3 loop spans 16 amino acids. The CDR3 bases are TGTGCCAGCTCACCAATGCCAGGGGTGAATAATCAGCCCCAGCATTTT. Translated: CASSPMPGVNNQPQHF.

This clone was seen just once. The V and J genes are TRBV5-5 and TRBJ1-6, with 9 bases lining up with TRBD1. This CDR3 contains 15 residues. V was pared by 4 bases and J by 10 bases, with 9 bases of the junction left unmatched. Germline lookup yields CDR1 SGHKS and CDR2 YYEKEE (reference sequence). CDR3 sequence: CASSQRGTGNSPLHF. As DNA, the CDR3 is TGTGCCAGCAGCCAAAGGGGGACAGGGAACTCACCCCTCCACTTT. The whole variable domain, filled in from reference TRBV5-5 and TRBJ1-6, reads DAGVTQSPTHLIKTRGQQVTLRCSPISGHKSVSWYQQVLGQGPQFIFQYYEKEERGRGNFPDRFSARQFPNYSSELNVNALLLGDSALYLCASSQRGTGNSPLHFGNGTRLTVT.

The chain combines TRBV3-1 (or the pseudogene TRBV3-2) with TRBJ2-3; 9 nucleotides agree with TRBD2. The CDR3 loop spans 17 amino acids. The germline CDR1 and CDR2 sequences are LGHDT and YNNKEL (reference sequence). V shed 1 base and J 4 bases; nucleotides not matched to a gene: 9. CDR3 in DNA: TGTGCCAGCAGCCAAGGCTTAGCGGGAGCCACCGCAGATACGCAGTATTTT. Protein: CASSQGLAGATADTQYF.

The rearrangement uses TRBV9 and TRBJ2-5; 7 positions match TRBD1. CDR1 SGDLS and CDR2 YYNGEE come from the germline V gene. V lost 4 bases and J lost 4; bases outside the gene matches: 4. The CDR3 sequence is 13 residues long. CDR3 nucleotides: TGTGCCAGCAGCCCCTCAGGGGGAGAGACCCAGTACTTC. Translating gives CASSPSGGETQYF.

This chain connects TRBV4-3 to TRBJ1-1; D gene ambiguous. The CDR3 length is 13 residues. V lost 1 base, J lost 5 bases, and 8 bases lay in between. Per germline, CDR1 LGHNA and CDR2 YSLEER. CDR3 in DNA: TGCGCCAGCAGCCAAGCTCTCAGGACTGAAGCTTTCTTT. Encoded protein: CASSQALRTEAFF.

The chain is built from TRBV18 and TRBJ2-7, with 9 bases that match TRBD1. V shed 0 bases, J shed 5 bases, and the junction held 5 bases outside the gene matches. Germline-derived CDR1 and CDR2 are KGHSH and LQKENI. The CDR3 sequence is 15 residues long. The CDR3 region is CASSPPGRTGDEQYF. As DNA, the CDR3 is TGTGCCAGCTCACCACCGGGGAGGACAGGGGACGAGCAGTACTTC.

The chain employs TRBV9 and TRBJ2-1; a possible D gene is TRBD2 (5 bases). Germline V lookup: CDR1 SGDLS, CDR2 YYNGEE. CDR3 size: 13 residues. The V gene lost 2 bases and the J gene lost 8 bases, with 11 bases spanning the gap. The CDR3 DNA sequence: TGTGCCAGCAGCGTCAAGGGAGTGTATGAGCAGTTCTTC. Amino acids: CASSVKGVYEQFF.

The V call is TRBV18, the J call TRBJ1-1; tentative D call: TRBD1 (6 bases). The CDR3 is made up of 13 amino acids. V lost 4 bases, J lost 0 bases, and 6 bases lay in between. CDR1 KGHSH and CDR2 LQKENI come from the germline V gene. The CDR3 nucleotides are TGTGCCAGCTCACAGGGGGTGAACACTGAAGCTTTCTTT. Translating it yields CASSQGVNTEAFF.

The V gene is TRBV15, the J gene TRBJ1-2; 9 bases align to TRBD1. From germline, CDR1 is LNHNV and CDR2 YYDKDF (reference sequence). Germline trimming cut 5 bases from V and 4 bases from J; bases unmatched to any gene: 14. This CDR3 comprises 17 residues. In DNA form, the CDR3 reads TGTGCCACCAGCCGCCCCCCCACGGGGACAGGGTTCTATGGCTACACCTTC. Translated: CATSRPPTGTGFYGYTF.

The V and J genes are TRBV7-2 and TRBJ2-1; 7 bases fit TRBD2. Unmatched junction bases numbered 5, after V lost 1 base and J lost 5 bases. Germline loops: CDR1 SGHTA, CDR2 FQGNSA. The CDR3 totals 15 residues. In DNA form, the CDR3 reads TGTGCCAGCAGCTTAGGGAGGCGGGGGAACAATGAGCAGTTCTTC. This sequence encodes CASSLGRRGNNEQFF.

This chain uses TRBV19 with TRBJ1-1; 11 positions match TRBD1. The CDR3 extends over 17 amino acids. V lost 6 bases to trimming and J lost 5 bases; unmatched junction nucleotides: 14. Germline V gene data show CDR1 as LNHDA and CDR2 as SQIVND (reference sequence). DNA of the CDR3: TGTGCCAGTAGGGACCGGACAGGGGGCGGAAGGAGGACTGAAGCTTTCTTT. Its translation is CASRDRTGGGRRTEAFF.

The chain uses TRBV7-2 and TRBJ1-6; 9 positions match TRBD1. The CDR3 is 16 residues long. V lost 5 bases to trimming and J lost 15 bases; unmatched junction nucleotides: 17. Germline V gene data show CDR1 as SGHTA and CDR2 as FQGNSA. CDR3 in amino acids: CASSPPLGQGQNVLHF. In DNA, the CDR3 is TGTGCCAGCAGCCCCCCCTTGGGACAGGGACAGAATGTCCTCCACTTT.

The chain links TRBV5-1 to TRBJ2-3, with D possibly being TRBD2 (6 bases). This CDR3 has 15 amino acids. In germline, CDR1 is SGHRS, CDR2 YFSETQ. Trimming took off 2 bases at V and 4 bases at J, with 14 bases between the two ends. The DNA for the CDR3 is TGCGCCAGCAGCTTTACCGAGCGGGCCCCAGATACGCAGTATTTT. The encoded protein is CASSFTERAPDTQYF.

CDR3 DNA: TGTGCCACCAGTGACCCTGGACAGGGAGACACTGAAGCTTTCTTT. It codes for CATSDPGQGDTEAFF. The rearrangement joins TRBV24-1 to TRBJ1-1; 8 bases map to TRBD1. Germline CDR1 reads KGHDR; CDR2 reads SFDVKD. This CDR3 is 15 amino acids long. V lost 4 bases and J lost 3; bases outside the gene matches: 6.

This clone was found once. V usage is TRBV10-2 and J usage is TRBJ1-2; 8 bases map to TRBD1. The CDR3 totals 13 residues. CDR1 WSHSY and CDR2 SAAADI come from the germline V gene. V trimming: 6 bases; J trimming: 6 bases; junction bases outside the gene matches: 6. Here the CDR3 DNA reads TGCGCCAGCAGCGTCAGGGGGCGGGATGGCTACACCTTC. Translated: CASSVRGRDGYTF.

This rearrangement joins TRBV19 to TRBJ2-1, with TRBD2 matching over 7 bases. With V trimmed by 1 base and J by 0 bases, 6 bases remained unmatched. CDR1 and CDR2 (germline): LNHDA, SQIVND (reference sequence). This CDR3 contains 17 residues. The CDR3 here is CASSIGLLARSYNEQFF. The CDR3 coding sequence is TGTGCCAGTAGTATAGGGTTACTAGCGCGCTCCTACAATGAGCAGTTCTTC. The full variable domain, in which reference TRBV19 and TRBJ2-1 provide the parts outside the CDR3, is DGGITQSPKYLFRKEGQNVTLSCEQNLNHDAMYWYRQDPGQGLRLIYYSQIVNDFQKGDIAEGYSVSREKKESFPLTVTSAQKNPTAFYLCASSIGLLARSYNEQFFGPGTRLTVL.

V is TRBV15 and J is TRBJ2-1, with D possibly being TRBD1 (7 bases). This CDR3 has 16 amino acids. Germline lookup yields CDR1 LNHNV and CDR2 YYDKDF (reference sequence). Trimming cost V 1 base and J 6 bases, with 16 bases left between them. CDR3 region: CATSRAGGMRSNEQFF. CDR3 nucleotide sequence: TGTGCCACCAGCAGAGCAGGGGGGATGAGGTCCAATGAGCAGTTCTTC. Variable domain in full (rest from reference TRBV15 and TRBJ2-1): DAMVIQNPRYQVTQFGKPVTLSCSQTLNHNVMYWYQQKSSQAPKLLFHYYDKDFNNEADTPDNFQSRRPNTSFCFLDIRSPGLGDTAMYLCATSRAGGMRSNEQFFGPGTRLTVL.

The J gene is TRBJ2-3, the V gene TRBV7-3, with TRBD1 identical over 7 bases. Germline V gives CDR1 SGHTA, CDR2 FQGTGA. The CDR3 loop spans 16 amino acids. The J segment lost 4 bases and the V segment lost 3 bases, leaving 10 bases of the junction unmatched. The CDR3 coding sequence is TGTGCCAGCAGCTTGAACAGGGGTCGGTACGCAGATACGCAGTATTTT. Translating gives CASSLNRGRYADTQYF.